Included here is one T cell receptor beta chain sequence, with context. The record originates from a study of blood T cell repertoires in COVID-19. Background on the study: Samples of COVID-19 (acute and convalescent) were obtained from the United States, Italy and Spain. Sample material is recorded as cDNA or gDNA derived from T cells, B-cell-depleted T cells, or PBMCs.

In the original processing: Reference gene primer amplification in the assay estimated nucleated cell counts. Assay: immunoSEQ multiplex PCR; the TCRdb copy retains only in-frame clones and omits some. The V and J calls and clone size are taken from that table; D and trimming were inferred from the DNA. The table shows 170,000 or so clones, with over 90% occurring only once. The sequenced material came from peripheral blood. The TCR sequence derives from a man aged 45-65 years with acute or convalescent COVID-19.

The CDR3 coding sequence is TGTGCCAGCAGTGAGGGAGCGGGGCGCTCCTACGAGCAGTACTTC. Its translation: CASSEGAGRSYEQYF. The genes are TRBV2 and TRBJ2-7, with 7 bases fitting TRBD2. Germline assignment: CDR1 SNHLY and CDR2 FYNNEI. After removal of 3 bases from V and 0 bases from J, the junction contained 5 bases not matched to a gene. CDR3 length equals 15 residues.